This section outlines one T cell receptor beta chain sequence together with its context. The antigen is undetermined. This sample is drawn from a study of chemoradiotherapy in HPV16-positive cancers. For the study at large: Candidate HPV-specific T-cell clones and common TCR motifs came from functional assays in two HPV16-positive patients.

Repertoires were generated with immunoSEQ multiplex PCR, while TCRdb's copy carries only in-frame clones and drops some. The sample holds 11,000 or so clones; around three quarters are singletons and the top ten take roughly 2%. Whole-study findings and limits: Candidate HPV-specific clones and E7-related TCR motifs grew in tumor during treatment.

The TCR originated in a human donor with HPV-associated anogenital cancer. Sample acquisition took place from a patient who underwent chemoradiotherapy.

CDR3 nucleotides: TGTGCCAGCACCCGATCTCTGGGAACTGAAGCTTTCTTT. It translates to CASTRSLGTEAFF. This chain uses TRBV11-1 with TRBJ1-1; D unresolved. The CDR3 covers 13 residues. From germline, CDR1 is SGHAT and CDR2 FQDESV (reference sequence). Between the trimmed V and J ends, which lost 7 bases and 5 bases, there was a span of 14 bases.